One and the same sample provided the 31 T cell receptor beta chains below, sequenced in a study of cytotoxic CD8 clonotypes in ibrutinib-treated CLL. The assay was immunoSEQ multiplex PCR, and TCRdb's table has in-frame clones only and misses some. The table includes 200,000 to 250,000 clones, 79% detected once. The source material was PBMCs, sampled after 12 months of ibrutinib treatment. These receptors were taken from a human donor with chronic lymphocytic leukemia.

This clone has just a few counts. The chain recombines TRBV5-1 with TRBJ1-2, with D unclear. Trimming stripped 6 bases from V and 0 bases from J, with 15 bases between. CDR3 length: 15 amino acids. Germline assignment: CDR1 SGHRS and CDR2 YFSETQ. The CDR3 reads CASTRSLQANYGYTF. As DNA, the CDR3 is TGCGCCAGCACCCGTTCGTTGCAGGCTAACTATGGCTACACCTTC. The whole variable domain, filled in from reference TRBV5-1 and TRBJ1-2, reads KAGVTQTPRYLIKTRGQQVTLSCSPISGHRSVSWYQQTPGQGLQFLFEYFSETQRNKGNFPGRFSGRQFSNSRSEMNVSTLELGDSALYLCASTRSLQANYGYTFGSGTRLTVV.

This chain uses TRBV5-1 with TRBJ2-7, with D maybe TRBD2 (7 bases). The germline gives CDR1 SGHRS, CDR2 YFSETQ. Trimming cost V 5 bases and J 6 bases, with 9 bases left between them. The CDR3 spans 11 residues. DNA for the CDR3: TGCGCCAGCAGGAGGGGGGGCGAGCAGTACTTC. It encodes CASRRGGEQYF.

This rearrangement joins TRBV6-6 to TRBJ2-2; maybe TRBD2 (8 bases). The CDR3 has 15 residues. CDR1 MNHNY and CDR2 SVGAGI come from the germline V gene (reference sequence). V was clipped by 2 bases and J by 6 bases, with 13 bases between them. The CDR3 nucleotides read TGTGCCAGCAGTTACCGACAGGGACTAGCCGGGGAGCTGTTTTTT. Translated: CASSYRQGLAGELFF.

The chain uses TRBV5-4 and TRBJ2-3; tentatively, D is TRBD2 (6 bases). Per the germline V gene, CDR1 is SGHNT and CDR2 is YYREEE (reference sequence). The V and J ends lost 4 bases and 3 bases respectively, with 18 bases between them. CDR3 size: 16 residues. CDR3 DNA: TGTGCCAGCAGCCTCCTGCTCGGGAGATCTACAGATACGCAGTATTTT. This translates into CASSLLLGRSTDTQYF.

In its sample, this clone was seen a few times. The genes are TRBV6-1 and TRBJ2-7; a weak D match, TRBD1 (6 bases). Germline values: CDR1 MNHNS, CDR2 SASEGT. Trimming cost V 6 bases and J 4 bases, with 19 bases left between them. This CDR3 has 15 amino acids. DNA for the CDR3: TGTGCCAGCAGGCTCGACGACAGGTTTAATTACGAGCAGTACTTC. It translates to CASRLDDRFNYEQYF.

The V call is TRBV7-9, the J call TRBJ2-7; 7 bases fit TRBD1. The CDR3 has 15 amino acids. Trimming at V came to 5 bases and at J to 2 bases, leaving 9 bases not matched to a gene. The germline CDR1 and CDR2 sequences are SEHNR and FQNEAQ (reference sequence). DNA for the CDR3: TGTGCCAGCAGCGGGGGACAGCCTTCTCCCTACGAGCAGTACTTC. This encodes CASSGGQPSPYEQYF.

This clone was observed a single time. The chain uses TRBV10-3 and TRBJ1-1; D uncertain. CDR3 length: 17 residues. Trimming stripped 0 bases from V and 5 bases from J, with 19 bases between. Germline values: CDR1 ENHRY, CDR2 SYGVKD. Here the CDR3 DNA reads TGTGCCATCAGTGAGTCGTTGGCTCCGCCGGGAAGGACTGAAGCTTTCTTT. Amino acid sequence: CAISESLAPPGRTEAFF.

The gene calls are TRBV29-1 and TRBJ1-2; D perhaps matches TRBD1 (6 bases). CDR1 SQVTM and CDR2 ANQGSEA come from the germline V gene. This CDR3 is 16 amino acids long. Trimming shortened V by 4 bases and J by 0 bases, and 18 bases separated the two germline ends. The CDR3 loop is CSVVLPGGGPNYGYTF. CDR3 bases: TGCAGCGTTGTTTTGCCGGGAGGGGGTCCTAACTATGGCTACACCTTC.

This chain uses TRBV27 with TRBJ1-1; D is perhaps TRBD1 (5 bases). The ends were cut back, 6 bases at V and 1 base at J, with 12 bases in the middle. There are 14 residues in the CDR3. The germline CDR1 and CDR2 sequences are MNHEY and SMNVEV (reference sequence). The CDR3 DNA sequence: TGTGCCAGCAGCGTATTCCAGGGGAACACTGAAGCTTTCTTT. Amino acids: CASSVFQGNTEAFF.

This chain uses TRBV27 with TRBJ1-1; D uncertain. The CDR3 has 14 residues. Germline V gives CDR1 MNHEY, CDR2 SMNVEV (reference sequence). The germline V and J ends were trimmed by 3 bases and 1 base, with 9 bases remaining between them. The CDR3 nucleotides read TGTGCCAGCAGTTTGGTCGGAGGGAACACTGAAGCTTTCTTT. It is translated as CASSLVGGNTEAFF.

This clone occurred a few times. The V and J genes are TRBV4-1 and TRBJ2-7; no clear D gene. Germline CDR1 and CDR2: MGHRA and YSYEKL. Trimming pared 4 bases from V and 3 bases from J, leaving 10 bases between. The CDR3 covers 13 residues. This CDR3 reads CASSRHRDYEQYF. The CDR3 DNA follows: TGCGCCAGCAGCCGACACAGAGACTACGAGCAGTACTTC.

This chain uses TRBV6-6 with TRBJ2-2; either TRBD1 or TRBD2 may fit D (6 bases each). Trimming took 6 bases from V and 5 from J, leaving 16 bases between them. Germline V gene lookup returns CDR1 MNHNY and CDR2 SVGAGI (reference sequence). The CDR3 length is 15 residues. In DNA form, the CDR3 reads TGTGCCAGCAGGGGGCCGGGGGCAACGACCGGGGAGCTGTTTTTT. Protein: CASRGPGATTGELFF.

The CDR3 loop reads CASSEQGRGNEKLFF. The CDR3 DNA is TGTGCCAGCAGCGAACAGGGTCGGGGGAATGAAAAACTGTTTTTT. V usage is TRBV9 and J usage is TRBJ1-4, with D maybe TRBD1 (6 bases). This CDR3 region has 15 residues. Trimming removed 3 bases at V and 5 bases at J, with 14 bases between. Germline V lookup: CDR1 SGDLS, CDR2 YYNGEE.

The chain recombines TRBV10-1 with TRBJ2-1; D ambiguous. The CDR3 has 16 amino acids. The germline gives CDR1 WNHNN, CDR2 SYGVQD (reference sequence). V shed 0 bases and J shed 4 bases, with 13 bases lying between them. In DNA, the CDR3 is TGCGCCAGCAGTGAGTCCAGGTCTAAGGGTTACAATGAGCAGTTCTTC. Translation gives CASSESRSKGYNEQFF.

A few counts support this clone. The chain carries TRBV14 and TRBJ2-7, with 9 bases lining up with TRBD1. The CDR3 contains 14 residues. Germline-derived CDR1 and CDR2 are SGHDN and FVKESK. With 3 bases clipped from V and 4 bases from J, the junction kept 4 bases outside the gene matches. The CDR3 sequence: CASSHTTGGYEQYF. CDR3 in DNA: TGTGCCAGCAGCCATACGACAGGGGGTTACGAGCAGTACTTC.

This rearrangement joins TRBV25-1 to TRBJ2-7; TRBD2 might be the D (7 bases). Germline values: CDR1 MGHDK, CDR2 SYGVNS. The CDR3 totals 15 residues. Between the trimmed V and J ends, which lost 5 bases and 1 base, there was a span of 15 bases. As DNA, the CDR3 is TGTGCCAGCAGTCGGCCGGGGGGCACGTCCTACGAGCAGTACTTC. This codes for CASSRPGGTSYEQYF.

The chain employs TRBV7-9 and TRBJ2-2, with TRBD2 matching 7 bases. The CDR3 runs to 14 residues. J was trimmed by 4 bases and V by 6 bases; bases with no gene match: 5. Germline CDR1 is SEHNR and CDR2 is FQNEAQ (reference sequence). The CDR3 spells CASRPGGITGELFF. The CDR3 nucleotides are TGTGCCAGCAGGCCGGGAGGTATCACCGGGGAGCTGTTTTTT.

The chain carries TRBV14 and TRBJ2-1; 9 bases map to TRBD2. The V gene's germline CDR1 is SGHDN and CDR2 FVKESK. CDR3 size: 15 residues. The V gene end was trimmed by 3 bases and the J gene end by 9 bases; junction bases not matched to a gene: 9. The CDR3 loop reads CASSHWGGGAAEQFF. The CDR3 DNA reads TGTGCCAGCAGCCACTGGGGCGGGGGGGCAGCTGAGCAGTTCTTC.

The V gene is TRBV7-3, the J gene TRBJ1-5; 7 nucleotides match TRBD1. Germline CDR1 reads SGHTA; CDR2 reads FQGTGA. This CDR3 is 17 amino acids long. The V segment lost 2 bases and the J segment 0 bases; nucleotides outside the gene matches: 7. The CDR3 nucleotides are TGTGCCAGCAGCTTAGACAGGGACGCTCATAGCAATCAGCCCCAGCATTTT. It translates to CASSLDRDAHSNQPQHF. The complete variable domain, with remaining parts taken from reference TRBV7-3 and TRBJ1-5, reads GAGVSQTPSNKVTEKGKYVELRCDPISGHTALYWYRQSLGQGPEFLIYFQGTGAADDSGLPNDRFFAVRPEGSVSTLKIQRTERGDSAVYLCASSLDRDAHSNQPQHFGDGTRLSIL.

This chain links TRBV19 with TRBJ2-1; D uncertain. Germline CDR1 and CDR2: LNHDA and SQIVND (reference sequence). The CDR3 is 16 amino acids. Trimming cost V 4 bases and J 1 base, with 14 bases left between them. The chain's CDR3 is CASSNAAYGSYNEQFF. Written as DNA, the CDR3 is TGTGCCAGTAGTAACGCCGCCTATGGGTCCTACAATGAGCAGTTCTTC.

The V gene is TRBV5-1, the J gene TRBJ2-1, with a possible D match to TRBD2 (6 bases). The CDR3 extends over 16 amino acids. CDR1 SGHRS and CDR2 YFSETQ come from the germline V gene. V shed 0 bases and J shed 0 bases, with 10 bases lying between them. The CDR3 is CASSLELASSYNEQFF. CDR3 nucleotide sequence: TGCGCCAGCAGCTTGGAGCTAGCGAGCTCCTACAATGAGCAGTTCTTC.

On this clone itself: A read error is possible here, since a much larger clone lies one base away. Other nucleotide sequences from this sample produce the same CDR3. The chain has TRBV6-4 and TRBJ2-1, with 9 bases aligning to TRBD2. The CDR3 loop spans 15 amino acids. Trimming at V came to 0 bases and at J to 3 bases, leaving 0 bases not matched to a gene. Germline assignment: CDR1 MRHNA and CDR2 SNTAGT. The CDR3 sequence is CASSDSSGSYNEQFF. The DNA of the CDR3 is TGTGCCAGCAGTGACTCTAGCGGGAGCTACAATGAGCAGTTCTTC.

The rearrangement joins TRBV5-1 to TRBJ1-3; a possible D gene is TRBD1 (5 bases). This CDR3 region has 15 residues. Trimming took off 6 bases at V and 0 bases at J, with 13 bases between the two ends. CDR1 and CDR2 from the germline V gene are SGHRS and YFSETQ. CDR3 sequence: CASTVGDLSGNTIYF. DNA for the CDR3: TGCGCCAGCACTGTAGGGGATCTCTCTGGAAACACCATATATTTT.

This clone was observed once. The V gene is TRBV21-1, the J gene TRBJ1-2. TRBV21-1 counts as a pseudogene. The CDR3 loop spans 14 amino acids. CDR3 protein: CASSPGPGPMGYTF. The CDR3 DNA reads as TGTGCCAGCAGCCCTGGACCGGGCCCTATGGGCTACACCTTC.

The chain recombines TRBV4-1 with TRBJ2-1; tentatively, D is TRBD1 (6 bases). This CDR3 contains 16 residues. Germline V gene lookup returns CDR1 MGHRA and CDR2 YSYEKL. The germline V and J ends were trimmed by 3 bases and 0 bases, with 12 bases remaining between them. CDR3 region: CASSQDQGSSYNEQFF. DNA of the CDR3: TGCGCCAGCAGCCAGGACCAGGGGAGCTCCTACAATGAGCAGTTCTTC.

J is TRBJ2-3 and V is TRBV5-1, with a possible D match to TRBD2 (6 bases). V lost 4 bases and J 0 bases, leaving 15 bases between the germline ends. Germline V CDR1 and CDR2: SGHRS, YFSETQ. The CDR3 totals 16 residues. This chain's CDR3 is CASSAGLRTSTDTQYF. In nucleotides, the CDR3 is TGCGCCAGCAGCGCGGGACTTCGAACTAGCACAGATACGCAGTATTTT.

This clone turned up a few times. J is TRBJ2-7 and V is TRBV2, with TRBD2 matching 8 bases. CDR1 is SNHLY, CDR2 FYNNEI, per germline. There are 14 residues in the CDR3. V shed 7 bases and J 0 bases; nucleotides not matched to a gene: 5. CDR3 in DNA: TGTGCCAGCAAAACTAGCGGTAGCTCCTACGAGCAGTACTTC. Protein sequence: CASKTSGSSYEQYF.

The chain joins TRBV6-5 to TRBJ1-2; 8 bases fit TRBD1. V trimming: 5 bases; J trimming: 4 bases; junction bases outside the gene matches: 6. Germline V gives CDR1 MNHEY, CDR2 SVGAGI. CDR3 size: 14 residues. The CDR3 loop is CASSAGQGPYGYTF. DNA of the CDR3: TGTGCCAGCAGTGCCGGACAGGGACCCTATGGCTACACCTTC.

The V gene is TRBV6-1, the J gene TRBJ2-3; 7 bases match TRBD2. V lost 9 bases to trimming and J lost 2 bases; unmatched junction nucleotides: 8. This CDR3 has 14 amino acids. The germline gives CDR1 MNHNS, CDR2 SASEGT. The DNA for the CDR3 is TGTGCCAGTTCAACTAGCGAGGACACAGATACGCAGTATTTT. It yields the protein CASSTSEDTDTQYF.

The V and J genes are TRBV5-4 and TRBJ2-7; D is uncertain. The CDR3 has 11 residues. V was clipped by 4 bases and J by 5 bases, with 7 bases between them. CDR1 is SGHNT, CDR2 YYREEE, per germline (reference sequence). The CDR3 sequence is CASSGVDEQYF. In nucleotides, the CDR3 is TGTGCCAGCAGCGGGGTAGACGAGCAGTACTTC. The variable domain in full, with the rest retrieved from reference TRBV5-4 and TRBJ2-7, is ETGVTQSPTHLIKTRGQQVTLRCSSQSGHNTVSWYQQALGQGPQFIFQYYREEENGRGNFPPRFSGLQFPNYSSELNVNALELDDSALYLCASSGVDEQYFGPGTRLTVT.

The J gene is TRBJ1-4, the V gene TRBV6-1; no definite D call. This CDR3 contains 14 residues. Trimming pared 3 bases from V and 7 bases from J, leaving 12 bases between. Germline V CDR1 and CDR2: MNHNS, SASEGT. CDR3 residues: CASSDRNEPEKLFF. The CDR3 DNA is TGTGCCAGCAGTGACAGAAATGAACCTGAAAAACTGTTTTTT.